Below are 19 T cell receptor beta chains sequenced from a single sample in a study of T cells in Graves' hyperthyroidism and ophthalmopathy. Amplification of TCR beta CDR3 regions used RNA as the template. Initially, a first-round RT-PCR of the TCR CDR3 employed the HTBI primer set. TCRdb redid the calling of the multiplex PCR reads with MiXCR, one entry per CDR3 protein. The table has approximately 410,000 distinct CDR3 sequences, roughly an eighth seen once; the top ten hold approximately 5.8%. The sequenced sample was blood. The receptors derive from a woman younger than 30 with Graves' hyperthyroidism.

The sample holds one count of this clonotype. The chain joins TRBV10-1 to TRBJ2-7; D possibly corresponds to TRBD2 (6 bases). This CDR3 spans 12 amino acids. Trimming pared 6 bases from V and 6 bases from J, leaving 12 bases between. Germline CDR1 is WNHNN and CDR2 is SYGVQD (reference sequence). Here the CDR3 reads CASSATSTEQYF. The DNA of the CDR3 is TGCGCCAGCAGCGCTACTAGCACCGAGCAGTACTTC.

This clonotype has ten or more counts. The chain links TRBV12-3 or TRBV12-4 to TRBJ2-3, with no clear D. The V end was cut by 0 bases, the J end by 2 bases, with 3 bases between. The CDR3 sequence is 13 residues long. The CDR3 here is CASSLAPTDTQYF. CDR3 nucleotide sequence: TGTGCCAGCAGTTTAGCCCCCACAGATACGCAGTATTTT.

J is TRBJ2-3 and V is TRBV25-1; no definite D call. Deletions cut 2 bases from V and 2 bases from J, with 11 bases between. CDR3 length equals 15 residues. CDR1 and CDR2 from the germline V gene are MGHDK and SYGVNS. As DNA, the CDR3 is TGTGCCAGCAGTGAAAATAGGGATTACACAGATACGCAGTATTTT. Residues: CASSENRDYTDTQYF. The variable domain in full, with the rest retrieved from reference TRBV25-1 and TRBJ2-3, is EADIYQTPRYLVIGTGKKITLECSQTMGHDKMYWYQQDPGMELHLIHYSYGVNSTEKGDLSSESTVSRIRTEHFPLTLESARPSHTSQYLCASSENRDYTDTQYFGPGTRLTVL.

This clonotype showed up just a few times. V gene TRBV27 combines with J gene TRBJ1-4; D remains ambiguous. Deletions cut 6 bases from V and 0 bases from J, with 11 bases between. Germline V gene data show CDR1 as MNHEY and CDR2 as SMNVEV (reference sequence). This CDR3 has 15 residues. CDR3 DNA sequence: TGTGCCAGCAGGAAGTACAGAACAACTAATGAAAAACTGTTTTTT. Residues: CASRKYRTTNEKLFF.

The CDR3 DNA is TGTGCCAGTAGTATCGCAGGGGAGCCCCAGCATTTT. The encoded protein is CASSIAGEPQHF. This chain connects TRBV19 to TRBJ1-5, with a tentative D call TRBD1 (6 bases). CDR3 length: 12 amino acids. Deletions cut 3 bases from V and 8 bases from J, with 8 bases between. The V gene's germline CDR1 is LNHDA and CDR2 SQIVND (reference sequence).

This clonotype was picked up many times. The chain employs TRBV20-1 and TRBJ2-7; 14 nucleotides align to TRBD2. V trimming: 3 bases; J trimming: 0 bases; junction bases outside the gene matches: 4. The length of the CDR3 is 16 residues. Looked up from germline, CDR1 is DFQATT and CDR2 is SNEGSKA (reference sequence). In nucleotides, the CDR3 is TGCAGTGCTAGCGGGACTAGCGGGGGAAGCTCCTACGAGCAGTACTTC. Its protein is CSASGTSGGSSYEQYF.

This clonotype came up many times. One junction end does not reproduce the germline sequence, and a read error may be involved. This chain links TRBV28 with TRBJ1-1, with TRBD1 as a possible D gene (6 bases). Per the germline V gene, CDR1 is MDHEN and CDR2 is SYDVKM. The CDR3 length is 15 residues. The CDR3 DNA follows: TGTGCCAGCACCGAACCGGGACAAACGAACACTAAAGCTTTCTTT. It codes for CASTEPGQTNTKAFF.

This chain joins TRBV20-1 and TRBJ1-6; possibly TRBD1 for D (5 bases). This CDR3 spans 16 amino acids. In germline, CDR1 is DFQATT, CDR2 SNEGSKA (reference sequence). Trimming cost V 0 bases and J 7 bases, with 16 bases left between them. The CDR3 DNA follows: TGCAGTGCTAGAGACCGGAGGGGAGTGGGGAATTCACCCCTCCACTTT. This codes for CSARDRRGVGNSPLHF.

Many counts were recorded for this clonotype. V gene TRBV12-3 or TRBV12-4 combines with J gene TRBJ1-5; D unclear. Trimming cost V 6 bases and J 9 bases, with 18 bases left between them. The CDR3 length is 14 residues. The CDR3 loop reads CASRRTDLLSPQHF. The CDR3 DNA reads TGTGCCAGCAGACGGACGGACCTGCTTTCGCCCCAGCATTTT.

This clonotype has at least ten counts. The rearrangement links TRBV7-8 to TRBJ2-1; D perhaps matches TRBD2 (5 bases). In germline, CDR1 is SGHVS, CDR2 FQNEAQ. The V and J ends lost 4 bases and 7 bases respectively, with 5 bases between them. The CDR3 has 11 residues. The CDR3 region is CASSWENEQFF. The DNA for the CDR3 is TGTGCCAGCAGCTGGGAGAATGAGCAGTTCTTC.

This clonotype has a count of ten or more. The V and J genes are TRBV6-1 and TRBJ2-7; D gene unclear. Germline V gene data show CDR1 as MNHNS and CDR2 as SASEGT. The CDR3 is 14 amino acids. V lost 4 bases to trimming and J lost 3 bases, with 13 bases between them. The CDR3 coding sequence is TGTGCCAGCAGTGCCAGACTTTCCCGCTACGAGCAGTACTTC. It is translated as CASSARLSRYEQYF.

This clonotype was observed many times. The chain links TRBV20-1 to TRBJ2-1; 9 nucleotides match TRBD2. J lost 7 bases, V lost 4 bases, and 11 bases had no gene match. CDR3 length equals 15 residues. Germline loops: CDR1 DFQATT, CDR2 SNEGSKA (reference sequence). The CDR3 nucleotides read TGCAGTGCTACCGTGGCGGGAGGGCCGTATAATGAGCAGTTCTTC. The encoded protein is CSATVAGGPYNEQFF.

This clonotype was seen at least ten times. V usage is TRBV12-3 or TRBV12-4 and J usage is TRBJ1-1; D is undetermined. Trimming removed 8 bases at V and 1 base at J, with 14 bases between. The CDR3 is 14 amino acids. CDR3 in DNA: TGTGCCAGCTCGTTATCCGAGCAGAACACTGAAGCTTTCTTT. Translating gives CASSLSEQNTEAFF.

The CDR3 here is CASSPGLGQGADGYTF. The CDR3 bases are TGTGCCAGTAGTCCAGGGTTGGGACAGGGGGCGGATGGCTACACCTTC. V usage is TRBV19 and J usage is TRBJ1-2; 12 bases align to TRBD1. Looked up from germline, CDR1 is LNHDA and CDR2 is SQIVND (reference sequence). The CDR3 is 16 amino acids. V shed 5 bases and J 6 bases; nucleotides not matched to a gene: 10.

This clonotype was recorded many times. The chain links TRBV2 to TRBJ1-5; D is unclear. CDR3 size: 12 residues. Trimming shortened V by 1 base and J by 4 bases, and 2 bases separated the two germline ends. In germline, CDR1 is SNHLY, CDR2 FYNNEI. The CDR3 DNA reads TGTGCCAGCAGTGAAGGAAATCAGCCCCAGCATTTT. Protein product: CASSEGNQPQHF.

This clonotype was detected ten times or more. The chain combines TRBV9 with TRBJ1-5, with TRBD1 as a possible D gene (6 bases). The length of the CDR3 is 14 residues. Trimming removed 0 bases from V and 4 bases from J, with 8 bases in between. Per germline, CDR1 SGDLS and CDR2 YYNGEE. This CDR3 is CASSVGGQNQPQHF. Written as DNA, the CDR3 is TGTGCCAGCAGCGTAGGGGGGCAGAATCAGCCCCAGCATTTT.

The chain links TRBV29-1 to TRBJ2-7, with D unresolved. Trimming pared 1 base from V and 4 bases from J, leaving 8 bases between. The CDR3 loop spans 12 amino acids. From germline, CDR1 is SQVTM and CDR2 ANQGSEA. CDR3 DNA: TGCAGCGTTGAAGGGACCGGTTACGAGCAGTACTTC. Translation gives CSVEGTGYEQYF.

About this clonotype: The junction does not match germline at one end; this may be a read error. V is TRBV4-1 and J is TRBJ2-5; 9 bases match TRBD1. Germline loops: CDR1 MGHRA, CDR2 YSYEKL. The CDR3 is 16 residues long. The CDR3 region is CASSHLAGQGKEAQYF. CDR3 DNA: TGCGCCAGCAGCCATCTCGCGGGACAGGGAAAAGAGGCCCAGTACTTC.

This clonotype was seen at least ten times. The chain employs TRBV5-1 and TRBJ1-1; unclear D gene. The CDR3 contains 13 residues. Germline CDR1 is SGHRS and CDR2 is YFSETQ. V was cut by 0 bases and J by 3 bases, with 6 bases left in between. CDR3 bases: TGCGCCAGCAGCTTGGCCGGAGACACTGAAGCTTTCTTT. Translation: CASSLAGDTEAFF.